This T cell receptor beta chain appears in the sequencing data of a study of T cells in Graves' hyperthyroidism and ophthalmopathy (dated by TCRdb to the late 2010s). Study-wide context: Peripheral blood was collected at initial diagnosis, before any treatment. The approximately 100 discovery patients were divided at random into training and test sets in a 7:3 ratio. Prospective prediction of ophthalmopathy was tested in an independent validation cohort consisting of under 20 hyperthyroidism patients and some 15 patients who later progressed to ophthalmopathy. A discovery cohort of about a hundred patients, about 40 with Graves' ophthalmopathy and about 58 with stable Graves' hyperthyroidism, was used to find distinguishing TCR V-J signatures. The paper describes TCR Vbeta CDR3 sequencing of fewer than 150 peripheral blood samples, made up of 43 ophthalmopathy patients, 70 to 75 hyperthyroidism patients and 17 progressor patients. In addition, the study compared T-cell repertoires in thyroid tissue and in blood from six Graves' hyperthyroidism patients. After blood sampling, hyperthyroidism patients were treated with methimazole at a starting dose of 30 mg daily, and ophthalmopathy patients were treated with high-dose intravenous methylprednisolone.

The TCR beta CDR3 regions were amplified from RNA transcripts. The TCR CDR3 was subjected to a first round of RT-PCR using the HTBI primer set and the Qiagen OneStep RT-PCR kit. The libraries were constructed in a second round of multiplex PCR and then size-selected and purified. The libraries were sequenced on an Illumina HiSeq2000 using paired-end 100 bp reads. As for how the authors treated the data: SOAPnuke was used to process the raw data, with reads discarded if the reads contained adapters or uncalled bases, had a mean Phred below 15, or lacked an exact constant-primer or identifier match. COPE v1.2.5 was used to merge high-quality paired reads, and clonotypes were defined as unique nucleotide sequences. Clonotypes were aligned to IMGT TRBV, TRBD and TRBJ reference segments using MiTCR v1.1. Analysis was restricted to V-J combinations with a frequency above 0.0001, which covered roughly 99% of repertoires. The TCS score was defined as F50 (clonal expansion) divided by E x V (chaos), with BLOSUM62-based TCRdist calculated between CDR3 peptides within each V-J. Welch's t-statistics and random forest reduced 514 V-J features to 13, which were used in a naive Bayes classifier (R e1071). The public reads were run again by TCRdb, first through fastp at Q25 and then through MiXCR, and only productive beta chains were kept. Every distinct CDR3 protein forms one entry, paired with its most common genes and DNA. The V and J calls were determined by TCRdb, not by the authors. The sample table shows over 300,000 distinct CDR3 sequences, and roughly 15% are seen once. The ten top clones hold around 32% of the sample.

Ophthalmopathy patients had moderately to severely active disease, Clinical Activity Score of at least 3, NOSPECS grade of at least 4, and duration under 3 months. Patients with uncontrolled infections, other autoimmune diseases, pregnancy or lactation were excluded. Diagnoses relied on clinical symptoms, serum thyroxine and TRAb, thyroid ultrasound and orbital computed tomography. PBMCs were separated from under 12 ml of fresh peripheral blood using Ficoll-Paque density gradient centrifugation. Total RNA was extracted with Trizol reagent, and quality was checked on an Agilent 2100 Bioanalyzer. Broad study findings and their caveats: Ophthalmopathy was separated from stable hyperthyroidism by a 13 V-J signature model, with 85% to 90% sensitivity and approximately 81% specificity obtained in cross-validation and 80%/75% obtained in testing. Most expanded thyroid clonotypes (frequency above 0.001) were also detected in blood, a finding suggesting that blood repertoires may reflect thyroid immune responses. In validation, progression to ophthalmopathy was predicted by the model with more than 65% sensitivity and 72.22% specificity, a median of approximately 6.5 months before onset. No statistical method was used to set the sample size in advance, and investigators knew the group allocation.

CDR3 length: 13 amino acids, cysteine to phenylalanine. Kept here is only the CDR3 DNA, which spans 39 bases and is read in frame from base 1. Relative to germline, V is 3 bases shorter and J is 9 bases shorter, with 13 bases between their ends. Looking up the germline V gene yields CDR1 SGDLS and CDR2 YYNGEE. This clonotype has more than one count but fewer than ten. Its antigen remains unidentified. One base away there is no much larger clone; base qualities are not given. Source material: blood. This clonotype originated in a woman aged 40 to 49 with Graves' ophthalmopathy. The rearranged chain carries TRBV9 and TRBJ2-1; the D gene could be TRBD1 or TRBD2, each one agreeing over 6 bases. The nucleotides are TGTGCCAGCAGCGCCAGACTAGGGGGTGAGCAGTTCTTC. It translates as CASSARLGGEQFF.